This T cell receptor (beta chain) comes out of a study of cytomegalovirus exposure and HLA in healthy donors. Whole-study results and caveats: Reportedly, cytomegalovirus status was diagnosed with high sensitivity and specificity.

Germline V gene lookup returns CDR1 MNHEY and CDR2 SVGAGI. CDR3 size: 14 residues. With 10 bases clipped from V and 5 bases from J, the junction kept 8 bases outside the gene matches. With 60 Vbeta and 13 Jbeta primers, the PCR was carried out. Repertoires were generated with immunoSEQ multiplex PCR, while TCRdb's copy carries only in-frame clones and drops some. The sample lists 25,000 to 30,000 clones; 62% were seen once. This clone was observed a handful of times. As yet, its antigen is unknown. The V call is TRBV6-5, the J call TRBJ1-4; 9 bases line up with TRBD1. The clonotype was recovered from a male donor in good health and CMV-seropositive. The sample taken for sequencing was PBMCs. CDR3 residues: CATDRGVENEKLFF. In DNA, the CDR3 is TGTGCCACCGACAGGGGGGTGGAAAATGAAAAACTGTTTTTT.